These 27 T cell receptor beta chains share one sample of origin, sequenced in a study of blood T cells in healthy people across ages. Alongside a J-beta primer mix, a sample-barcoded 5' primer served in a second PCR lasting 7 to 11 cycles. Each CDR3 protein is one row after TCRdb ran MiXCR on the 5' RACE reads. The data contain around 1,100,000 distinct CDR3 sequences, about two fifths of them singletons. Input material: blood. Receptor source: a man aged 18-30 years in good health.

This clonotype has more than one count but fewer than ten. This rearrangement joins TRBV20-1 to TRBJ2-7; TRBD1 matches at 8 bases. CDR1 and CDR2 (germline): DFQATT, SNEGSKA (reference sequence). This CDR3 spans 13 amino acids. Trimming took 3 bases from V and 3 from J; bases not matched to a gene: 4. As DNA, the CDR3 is TGCAGTGCTAGCCAGGGGGCAGTCTACGAGCAGTACTTC. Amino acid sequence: CSASQGAVYEQYF.

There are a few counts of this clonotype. The CDR3 DNA is TGTGCCAGCAGATTAGGGACTAGCGGCACAGATACGCAGTATTTT. Encoded protein: CASRLGTSGTDTQYF. This chain uses TRBV2 with TRBJ2-3, with 10 bases matching TRBD2. The CDR3 sequence is 15 residues long. Germline V gene lookup returns CDR1 SNHLY and CDR2 FYNNEI. The V segment lost 6 bases and the J segment 1 base; nucleotides outside the gene matches: 4.

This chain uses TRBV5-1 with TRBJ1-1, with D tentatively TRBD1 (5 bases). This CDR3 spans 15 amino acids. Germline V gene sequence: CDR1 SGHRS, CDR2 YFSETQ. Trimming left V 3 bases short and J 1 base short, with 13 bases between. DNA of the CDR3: TGCGCCAGCAGCTCGTCAGGGCCCGGGAACACTGAAGCTTTCTTT. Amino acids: CASSSSGPGNTEAFF.

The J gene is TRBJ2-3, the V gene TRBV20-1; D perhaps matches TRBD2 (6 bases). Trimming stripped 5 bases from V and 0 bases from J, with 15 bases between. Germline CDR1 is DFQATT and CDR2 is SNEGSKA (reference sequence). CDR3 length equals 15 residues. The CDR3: CSASDTGTSTDTQYF. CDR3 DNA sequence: TGCAGTGCTTCCGATACCGGGACTAGCACAGATACGCAGTATTTT.

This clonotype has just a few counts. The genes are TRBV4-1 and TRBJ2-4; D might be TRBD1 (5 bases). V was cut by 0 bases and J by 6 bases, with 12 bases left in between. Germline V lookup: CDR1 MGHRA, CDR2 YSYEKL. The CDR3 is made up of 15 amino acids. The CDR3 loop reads CASSQDGVGANIQYF. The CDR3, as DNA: TGCGCCAGCAGCCAAGATGGTGTAGGGGCAAACATTCAGTACTTC.

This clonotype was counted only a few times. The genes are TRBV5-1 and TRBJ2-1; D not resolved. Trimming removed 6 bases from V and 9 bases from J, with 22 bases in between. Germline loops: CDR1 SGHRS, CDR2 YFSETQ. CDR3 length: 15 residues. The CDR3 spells CASTPHGVQVGEQFF. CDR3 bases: TGCGCCAGCACCCCTCATGGCGTCCAAGTGGGTGAGCAGTTCTTC.

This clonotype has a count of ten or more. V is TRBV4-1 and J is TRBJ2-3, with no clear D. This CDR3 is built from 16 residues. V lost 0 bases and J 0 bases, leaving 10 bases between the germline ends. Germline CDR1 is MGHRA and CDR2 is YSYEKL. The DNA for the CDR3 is TGCGCCAGCAGCCAAGAGTCTTCGGGCAGCACAGATACGCAGTATTTT. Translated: CASSQESSGSTDTQYF.

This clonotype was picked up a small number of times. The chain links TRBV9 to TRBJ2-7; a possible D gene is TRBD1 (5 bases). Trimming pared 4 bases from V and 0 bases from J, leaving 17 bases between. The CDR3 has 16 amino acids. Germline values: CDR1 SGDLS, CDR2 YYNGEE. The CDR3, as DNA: TGTGCCAGCAGCACCTCTTCAGGGCTGAGCTCCTACGAGCAGTACTTC. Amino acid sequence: CASSTSSGLSSYEQYF.

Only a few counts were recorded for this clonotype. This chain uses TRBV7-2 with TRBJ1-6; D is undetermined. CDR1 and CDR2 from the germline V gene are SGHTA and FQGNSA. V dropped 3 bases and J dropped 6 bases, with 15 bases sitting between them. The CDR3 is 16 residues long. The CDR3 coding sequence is TGTGCCAGCAGCTTTGTTTTGGCAGACCTTAATTCACCCCTCCACTTT. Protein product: CASSFVLADLNSPLHF. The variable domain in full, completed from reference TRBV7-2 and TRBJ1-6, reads GAGVSQSPSNKVTEKGKDVELRCDPISGHTALYWYRQSLGQGLEFLIYFQGNSAPDKSGLPSDRFSAERTGGSVSTLTIQRTQQEDSAVYLCASSFVLADLNSPLHFGNGTRLTVT.

CDR3 nucleotide sequence: TGTGCCAGCAGCCAGGGGCCTGAAAAACTGTTTTTT. Protein: CASSQGPEKLFF. The chain employs TRBV12-3 or TRBV12-4 and TRBJ1-4, with D tentatively TRBD1 (6 bases). The CDR3 contains 12 residues. The V gene lost 6 bases and the J gene lost 7 bases, with 9 bases spanning the gap.

The DNA for the CDR3 is TGTGCCAGCGGCTACAGGGCCAGGGACATTCAGTACTTC. Translation gives CASGYRARDIQYF. This chain links TRBV27 with TRBJ2-7; TRBD1 is a possible D gene (6 bases). The J call could be wrong; TRBJ2-4 is a better fit for the DNA end. The CDR3 sequence is 13 residues long. The germline CDR1 and CDR2 sequences are MNHEY and SMNVEV (reference sequence).

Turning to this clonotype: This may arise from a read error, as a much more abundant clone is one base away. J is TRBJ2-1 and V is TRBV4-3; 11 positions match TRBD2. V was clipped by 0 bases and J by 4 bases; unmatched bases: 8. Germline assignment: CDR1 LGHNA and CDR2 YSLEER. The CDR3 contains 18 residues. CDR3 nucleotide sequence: TGCGCCAGCAGCCAAGATAGGATTAGCGGGGGGGATTACAATGAGCAGTTCTTC. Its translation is CASSQDRISGGDYNEQFF.

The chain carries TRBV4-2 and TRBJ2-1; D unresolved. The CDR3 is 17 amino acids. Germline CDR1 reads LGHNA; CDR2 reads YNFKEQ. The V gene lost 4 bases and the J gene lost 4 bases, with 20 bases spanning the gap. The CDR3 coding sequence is TGTGCCAGCAGCCCCCAAGTCGTCCGGGTTTCGTACAATGAGCAGTTCTTC. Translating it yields CASSPQVVRVSYNEQFF.

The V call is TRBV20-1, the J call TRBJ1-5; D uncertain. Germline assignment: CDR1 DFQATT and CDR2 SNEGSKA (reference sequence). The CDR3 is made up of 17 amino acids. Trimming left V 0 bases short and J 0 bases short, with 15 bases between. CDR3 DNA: TGCAGTGCTAGAGATCCCAGGAACCCGTATAGCAATCAGCCCCAGCATTTT. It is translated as CSARDPRNPYSNQPQHF.

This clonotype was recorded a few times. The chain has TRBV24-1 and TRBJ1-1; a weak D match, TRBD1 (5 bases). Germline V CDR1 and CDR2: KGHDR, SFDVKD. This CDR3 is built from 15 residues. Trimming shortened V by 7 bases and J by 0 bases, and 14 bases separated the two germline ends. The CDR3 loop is CATRVGGRVNTEAFF. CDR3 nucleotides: TGTGCCACCAGGGTCGGGGGGAGAGTGAACACTGAAGCTTTCTTT.

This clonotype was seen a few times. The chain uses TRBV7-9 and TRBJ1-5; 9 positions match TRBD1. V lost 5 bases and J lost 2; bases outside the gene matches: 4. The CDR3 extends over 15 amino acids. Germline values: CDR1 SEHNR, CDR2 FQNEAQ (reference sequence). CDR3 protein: CASSTTGGGNQPQHF. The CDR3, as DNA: TGTGCCAGCAGCACGACAGGGGGAGGCAATCAGCCCCAGCATTTT.

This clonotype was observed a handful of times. The DNA for the CDR3 is TGCGCCAGCAGCCAAGATACGGGGACTATAGCCAAAAACATTCAGTACTTC. It yields the protein CASSQDTGTIAKNIQYF. This sequence joins TRBV4-3 and TRBJ2-4; 7 bases fit TRBD2. Germline CDR1 LGHNA, CDR2 YSLEER. V was clipped by 0 bases and J by 0 bases; unmatched bases: 5. This CDR3 is 17 amino acids long.

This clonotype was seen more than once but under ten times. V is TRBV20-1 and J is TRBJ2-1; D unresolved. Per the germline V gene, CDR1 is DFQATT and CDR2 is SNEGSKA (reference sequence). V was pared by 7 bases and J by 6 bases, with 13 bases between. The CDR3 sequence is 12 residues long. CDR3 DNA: TGCAGTGGCGTGCCTGACCCCAATGAGCAGTTCTTC. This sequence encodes CSGVPDPNEQFF.

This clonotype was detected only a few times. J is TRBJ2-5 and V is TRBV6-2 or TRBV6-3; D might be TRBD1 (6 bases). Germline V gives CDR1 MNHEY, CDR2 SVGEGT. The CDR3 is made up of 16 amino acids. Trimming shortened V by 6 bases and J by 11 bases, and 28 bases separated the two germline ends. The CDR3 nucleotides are TGTGCCAGCAGCCGACCCTACAGCGATGGGGACAATGAGCAGTACTTC. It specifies CASSRPYSDGDNEQYF.

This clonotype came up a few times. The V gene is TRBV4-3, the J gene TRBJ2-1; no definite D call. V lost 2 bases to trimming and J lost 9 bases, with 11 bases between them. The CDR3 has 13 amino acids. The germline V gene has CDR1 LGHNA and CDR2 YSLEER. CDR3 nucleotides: TGCGCCAGCAGCCAAAAAGTCGGAGTTGAGCAGTTCTTC. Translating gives CASSQKVGVEQFF.

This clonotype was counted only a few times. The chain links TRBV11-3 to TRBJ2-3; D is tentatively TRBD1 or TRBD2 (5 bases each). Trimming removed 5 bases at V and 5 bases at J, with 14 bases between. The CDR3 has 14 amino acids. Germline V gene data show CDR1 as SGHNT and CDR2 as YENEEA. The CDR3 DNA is TGTGCCAGCAGCCAACGAGGGGCCGGAGATACGCAGTATTTT. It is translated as CASSQRGAGDTQYF.

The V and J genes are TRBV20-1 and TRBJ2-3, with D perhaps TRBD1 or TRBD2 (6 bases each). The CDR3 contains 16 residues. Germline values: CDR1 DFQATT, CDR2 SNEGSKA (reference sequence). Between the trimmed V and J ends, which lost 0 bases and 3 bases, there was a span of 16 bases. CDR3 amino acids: CSARDQGRRLTDTQYF. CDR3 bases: TGCAGTGCTAGAGATCAGGGGAGGAGGCTTACAGATACGCAGTATTTT.

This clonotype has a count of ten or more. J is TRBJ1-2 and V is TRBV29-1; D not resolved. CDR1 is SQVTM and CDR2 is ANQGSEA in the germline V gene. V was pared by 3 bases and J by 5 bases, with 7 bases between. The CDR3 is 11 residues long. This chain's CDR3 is CSVEERYGYTF. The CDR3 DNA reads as TGCAGCGTTGAGGAGAGATATGGCTACACCTTC.

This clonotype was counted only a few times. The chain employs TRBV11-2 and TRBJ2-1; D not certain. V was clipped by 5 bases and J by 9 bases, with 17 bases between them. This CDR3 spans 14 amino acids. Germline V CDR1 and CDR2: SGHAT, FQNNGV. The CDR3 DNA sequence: TGTGCCAGCAGCCTTAGCCTCCCCGTGGGTGAGCAGTTCTTC. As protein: CASSLSLPVGEQFF. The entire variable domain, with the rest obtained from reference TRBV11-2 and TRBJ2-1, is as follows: EAGVAQSPRYKIIEKRQSVAFWCNPISGHATLYWYQQILGQGPKLLIQFQNNGVVDDSQLPKDRFSAERLKGVDSTLKIQPAKLEDSAVYLCASSLSLPVGEQFFGPGTRLTVL.

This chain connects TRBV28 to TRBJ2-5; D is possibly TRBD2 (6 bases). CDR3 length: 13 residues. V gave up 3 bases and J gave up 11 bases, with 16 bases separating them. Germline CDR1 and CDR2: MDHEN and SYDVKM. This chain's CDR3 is CASSLTDGTEQYF. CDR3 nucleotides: TGTGCCAGCAGTTTGACGGATGGGACTGAGCAGTACTTC. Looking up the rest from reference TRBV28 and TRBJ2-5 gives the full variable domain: DVKVTQSSRYLVKRTGEKVFLECVQDMDHENMFWYRQDPGLGLRLIYFSYDVKMKEKGDIPEGYSVSREKKERFSLILESASTNQTSMYLCASSLTDGTEQYFGPGTRLLVL.

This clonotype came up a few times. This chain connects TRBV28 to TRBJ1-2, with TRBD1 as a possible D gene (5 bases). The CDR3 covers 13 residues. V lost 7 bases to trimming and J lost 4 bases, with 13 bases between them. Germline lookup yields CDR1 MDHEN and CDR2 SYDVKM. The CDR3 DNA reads TGTGCCAGCAACATAAAGGGGATCTATGGCTACACCTTC. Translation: CASNIKGIYGYTF.

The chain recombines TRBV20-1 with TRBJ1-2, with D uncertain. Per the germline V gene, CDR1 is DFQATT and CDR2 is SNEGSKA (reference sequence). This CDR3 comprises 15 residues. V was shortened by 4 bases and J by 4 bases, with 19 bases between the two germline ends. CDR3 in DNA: TGCAGTGCTAACCTCCTGTCGAAGGTGACCTATGGCTACACCTTC. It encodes CSANLLSKVTYGYTF.